These 8 T cell receptor beta chains share one sample of origin, sequenced in a study of cytomegalovirus exposure and HLA in healthy donors. PCR employed 60 Vbeta and 13 Jbeta primers. TCRdb's table, derived via immunoSEQ multiplex PCR, lists solely in-frame clones and lacks some. The sample contains about 52,000 clones, around 70% of which appear only once. Material for sequencing was PBMCs. The receptors here all came from a woman in her forties or fifties in good health and CMV-seronegative.

This clone occurred a few times. The chain has TRBV5-4 and TRBJ2-1; 12 bases match TRBD2. V lost 3 bases to trimming and J lost 8 bases; unmatched junction nucleotides: 9. The germline V gene encodes CDR1 SGHNT and CDR2 YYREEE (reference sequence). This CDR3 region has 16 residues. CDR3 protein: CASSSGGLAGIYEQFF. The CDR3, as DNA: TGTGCCAGCAGCTCAGGCGGACTAGCGGGGATCTATGAGCAGTTCTTC. The full variable domain, its missing parts supplied by reference TRBV5-4 and TRBJ2-1, is ETGVTQSPTHLIKTRGQQVTLRCSSQSGHNTVSWYQQALGQGPQFIFQYYREEENGRGNFPPRFSGLQFPNYSSELNVNALELDDSALYLCASSSGGLAGIYEQFFGPGTRLTVL.

V gene TRBV7-9 combines with J gene TRBJ2-5; possible D gene TRBD2, 5 bases. Germline assignment: CDR1 SEHNR and CDR2 FQNEAQ (reference sequence). This CDR3 region has 11 residues. Deletions cut 9 bases from V and 5 bases from J, with 10 bases between. The CDR3 sequence: CASRRAETQYF. The CDR3 DNA is TGTGCCAGTCGGCGGGCGGAGACCCAGTACTTC.

The J gene is TRBJ1-5, the V gene TRBV10-3; D perhaps matches TRBD1 (5 bases). In germline, CDR1 is ENHRY, CDR2 SYGVKD. Trimming cost V 11 bases and J 6 bases, with 17 bases left between them. The CDR3 contains 13 residues. CDR3 sequence: CAAQGGEGQPQHF. The CDR3 coding sequence is TGTGCCGCCCAGGGAGGGGAGGGTCAGCCCCAGCATTTT.

The gene calls are TRBV6-5 and TRBJ1-6; TRBD1 is a possible D gene (6 bases). The germline V gene has CDR1 MNHEY and CDR2 SVGAGI. CDR3 size: 14 residues. V lost 4 bases, J lost 10 bases, and 14 bases lay in between. The CDR3 spells CASSSDRNWSPLHF. CDR3 bases: TGTGCCAGCAGTTCCGACAGGAATTGGTCACCCCTCCACTTT.

The genes are TRBV28 and TRBJ2-7; 10 positions agree with TRBD2. Germline V gene sequence: CDR1 MDHEN, CDR2 SYDVKM. This CDR3 is 14 amino acids long. Trimming at V came to 7 bases and at J to 2 bases, leaving 5 bases not matched to a gene. The CDR3 DNA reads as TGTGCCAGCAAGTCAAGCGGGAGGGCCTACGAGCAGTACTTC. This translates into CASKSSGRAYEQYF. The full variable domain, in which reference TRBV28 and TRBJ2-7 provide the parts outside the CDR3, is DVKVTQSSRYLVKRTGEKVFLECVQDMDHENMFWYRQDPGLGLRLIYFSYDVKMKEKGDIPEGYSVSREKKERFSLILESASTNQTSMYLCASKSSGRAYEQYFGPGTRLTVT.

In its sample, this clone is medium-sized. The chain uses TRBV28 and TRBJ2-6; tentative D call: TRBD2 (7 bases). The CDR3 has 17 residues. The V gene lost 4 bases and the J gene lost 1 base, with 14 bases spanning the gap. Germline V gene sequence: CDR1 MDHEN, CDR2 SYDVKM. This CDR3 is CASSSTGRGSGANVLTF. DNA of the CDR3: TGTGCCAGCAGTTCCACTGGGAGGGGGTCTGGGGCCAACGTCCTGACTTTC.

The chain has TRBV28 and TRBJ1-2; 8 bases match TRBD1. Germline CDR1 is MDHEN and CDR2 is SYDVKM. The ends lost 4 bases at V and 4 bases at J; junction bases unmatched: 2. The CDR3 is 13 residues long. DNA for the CDR3: TGTGCCAGCAGTTCCACAGGGGGCTATGGCTACACCTTC. This codes for CASSSTGGYGYTF.

The V and J genes are TRBV4-3 and TRBJ2-7; D remains ambiguous. Trimming cost V 4 bases and J 5 bases, with 15 bases left between them. Germline loops: CDR1 LGHNA, CDR2 YSLEER. The CDR3 contains 14 residues. CDR3 amino acids: CASSPADLTDEQYF. The CDR3 coding sequence is TGCGCCAGCAGCCCAGCCGACTTAACCGACGAGCAGTACTTC.